A single sample gave rise to the 29 T cell receptor beta chains below, sequenced in a study of T cells in Graves' hyperthyroidism and ophthalmopathy. RNA transcripts yielded amplified TCR beta CDR3 regions. The HTBI primer set was used in a first-round RT-PCR of the TCR CDR3. Via MiXCR, TCRdb re-called the multiplex PCR reads, giving one row per CDR3 protein. The table records roughly 500,000 distinct CDR3 sequences, around 46% of them present only once. Sequenced material: peripheral blood or thyroid tissue (not recorded which). Receptors originate from an adult woman with Graves' disease, either hyperthyroidism or ophthalmopathy (not recorded which).

The chain combines TRBV19 with TRBJ1-2, with 10 bases that match TRBD1. The length of the CDR3 is 17 residues. The germline V gene has CDR1 LNHDA and CDR2 SQIVND (reference sequence). V shed 3 bases and J 6 bases; nucleotides not matched to a gene: 13. In DNA form, the CDR3 reads TGTGCCAGTAGTATCGGTGTGGCCGTGACAGGGGGCGATGGCTACACCTTC. Residues: CASSIGVAVTGGDGYTF.

This clonotype was seen more than once but under ten times. The missing conserved phenylalanine or tryptophan at the end of this CDR3 makes a read error likely. It is unclear where the CDR3 begins or ends on the DNA, so no DNA is shown, and the CDR3 is as TCRdb lists it. The rearrangement uses TRBV7-8 and TRBJ1-1; TRBD1 is taken as the D call from the table, unchecked against the DNA. Both ends counted, the CDR3 spans 8 residues. The germline V gene has CDR1 SGHVS and CDR2 FQNEAQ. CDR3 protein: CASSSGSG.

A few counts support this clonotype. This chain connects TRBV7-2 to TRBJ2-6; D is unresolved. Germline V lookup: CDR1 SGHTA, CDR2 FQGNSA. The ends were cut back, 5 bases at V and 4 bases at J, with 9 bases in the middle. This CDR3 is built from 14 residues. CDR3 amino acids: CASSTYTGANVLTF. CDR3 in DNA: TGTGCCAGCAGCACCTACACCGGGGCCAACGTCCTGACTTTC.

The sample holds many counts of this clonotype. This sequence joins TRBV6-5 and TRBJ2-7; TRBD2 agrees at 10 bases. The CDR3 runs 14 residues. Germline CDR1 and CDR2: MNHEY and SVGAGI. Trimming removed 8 bases from V and 2 bases from J; junction bases left unmatched: 6. CDR3 region: CASRQREGPYEQYF. As DNA, the CDR3 is TGTGCCAGCCGTCAGCGGGAGGGTCCCTACGAGCAGTACTTC.

The rearrangement joins TRBV12-3 or TRBV12-4 to TRBJ1-5; a possible D gene is TRBD1 (5 bases). Trimming removed 3 bases from V and 3 bases from J, with 9 bases in between. The CDR3 has 14 residues. The CDR3 loop is CASSLGRDNQPQHF. The CDR3 DNA reads TGTGCCAGCAGTTTGGGACGAGACAATCAGCCCCAGCATTTT.

V gene TRBV2 combines with J gene TRBJ2-5; no firm D call. The germline V and J ends were trimmed by 7 bases and 5 bases, with 11 bases remaining between them. The CDR3 covers 12 residues. Germline loops: CDR1 SNHLY, CDR2 FYNNEI. CDR3 DNA: TGTGCCAGCATCGAGGCCGGGGAGACCCAGTACTTC. Translation gives CASIEAGETQYF.

This clonotype was seen a handful of times. The chain links TRBV30 to TRBJ2-7, with TRBD2 identical over 10 bases. The V and J ends lost 3 bases and 0 bases, in that order; junction bases with no gene match: 5. Germline V gene sequence: CDR1 GTSNPN, CDR2 SVGIG (reference sequence). This CDR3 has 15 amino acids. This CDR3 reads CAWRAGLAVSYEQYF. In DNA, the CDR3 is TGTGCCTGGAGGGCAGGACTAGCGGTCTCCTACGAGCAGTACTTC. Variable domain in full (rest from reference TRBV30 and TRBJ2-7): SQTIHQWPATLVQPVGSPLSLECTVEGTSNPNLYWYRQAAGRGLQLLFYSVGIGQISSEVPQNLSASRPQDRQFILSSKKLLLSDSGFYLCAWRAGLAVSYEQYFGPGTRLTVT.

Many counts were recorded for this clonotype. The V and J genes are TRBV19 and TRBJ1-5, with 7 bases matching TRBD1. Trimming cost V 10 bases and J 11 bases; bases outside gene matches: 11. Germline V gene sequence: CDR1 LNHDA, CDR2 SQIVND (reference sequence). This CDR3 is built from 12 residues. As DNA, the CDR3 is TGTGCCACGGGACAGCCGGTTGGGACCCAGCATTTT. This sequence encodes CATGQPVGTQHF.

The V call is TRBV13, the J call TRBJ1-2, with 10 bases matching TRBD1. Losses at the gene ends were 6 bases for V and 7 bases for J; bases not matched to a gene: 11. The germline CDR1 and CDR2 sequences are PRHDT and FYEKMQ (reference sequence). The CDR3 spans 15 residues. DNA of the CDR3: TGTGCCAGCAGTAGTCCCGGGACAGGGGCTGGTGGCTACACCTTC. Its protein product is CASSSPGTGAGGYTF.

This clonotype was counted ten times or more. V and J are TRBV28 and TRBJ1-3, with 7 bases aligning to TRBD1. CDR1 and CDR2 (germline): MDHEN, SYDVKM. The V segment lost 4 bases and the J segment 2 bases; nucleotides outside the gene matches: 5. There are 15 residues in the CDR3. This chain's CDR3 is CASSSYRGAGNTIYF. The CDR3 DNA reads TGTGCCAGCAGTTCCTACAGGGGCGCTGGAAACACCATATATTTT.

This clonotype came up many times. V usage is TRBV25-1 and J usage is TRBJ2-7; perhaps TRBD2 as D (6 bases). The CDR3 has 14 amino acids. CDR1 and CDR2 from the germline V gene are MGHDK and SYGVNS. Deletions cut 3 bases from V and 2 bases from J, with 11 bases between. For the CDR3, the DNA is TGTGCCAGCAGTGACCGCGGGACGCCCTACGAGCAGTACTTC. Translated: CASSDRGTPYEQYF.

This clonotype was seen a handful of times. The rearrangement uses TRBV3-1 and TRBJ2-7; maybe TRBD1 (6 bases). CDR1 is LGHDT, CDR2 YNNKEL, per germline (reference sequence). Trimming took 3 bases from V and 2 from J, leaving 17 bases between them. The CDR3 runs 16 residues. The CDR3 DNA sequence: TGTGCCAGCAGCCAGGCATGGCAGGGGACGACCTACGAGCAGTACTTC. It specifies CASSQAWQGTTYEQYF.

The chain links TRBV20-1 to TRBJ1-4; D unclear. The V and J ends lost 3 bases and 6 bases respectively, with 5 bases between them. This CDR3 contains 11 residues. CDR1 DFQATT and CDR2 SNEGSKA come from the germline V gene (reference sequence). The CDR3 protein is CSASGDEKLFF. The CDR3 DNA follows: TGCAGTGCTAGCGGAGATGAAAAACTGTTTTTT.

This clonotype was detected ten times or more. The rearrangement joins TRBV6-1 to TRBJ1-5; the D is unclear. Trimming stripped 0 bases from V and 1 base from J, with 7 bases between. The CDR3 is made up of 15 amino acids. Germline CDR1 is MNHNS and CDR2 is SASEGT. CDR3 coding DNA: TGTGCCAGCAGTGAAGCGCGCAGGAGCAATCAGCCCCAGCATTTT. Translating it yields CASSEARRSNQPQHF.

The chain carries TRBV25-1 and TRBJ2-5; D not certain. The CDR3 covers 16 residues. V was trimmed by 6 bases and J by 5 bases, leaving 22 bases between them. CDR1 and CDR2 from the germline V gene are MGHDK and SYGVNS. The CDR3 protein is CASSTSSRAQSETQYF. Written as DNA, the CDR3 is TGTGCCAGCAGCACCTCCAGCCGGGCACAGTCGGAGACCCAGTACTTC. Full variable domain (missing parts from reference TRBV25-1 and TRBJ2-5): EADIYQTPRYLVIGTGKKITLECSQTMGHDKMYWYQQDPGMELHLIHYSYGVNSTEKGDLSSESTVSRIRTEHFPLTLESARPSHTSQYLCASSTSSRAQSETQYFGPGTRLLVL.

This clonotype was observed a handful of times. The CDR3 region is CSVTPGPYGYTF. CDR3 DNA: TGCAGCGTTACCCCGGGACCCTATGGCTACACCTTC. V gene TRBV29-1 combines with J gene TRBJ1-2, with TRBD1 as a possible D gene (5 bases). The V gene's germline CDR1 is SQVTM and CDR2 ANQGSEA. This CDR3 spans 12 amino acids. V lost 5 bases, J lost 4 bases, and 11 bases lay in between.

This clonotype was found many times. The genes are TRBV4-1 and TRBJ2-5; TRBD1 might be the D (6 bases). Germline loops: CDR1 MGHRA, CDR2 YSYEKL. The CDR3 has 15 residues. Trimming pared 1 base from V and 6 bases from J, leaving 15 bases between. CDR3 bases: TGCGCCAGCAGCCAAGGACTGGACAGCGTAAAGACCCAGTACTTC. Protein product: CASSQGLDSVKTQYF.

Comments on this clonotype: A much larger clone differs by one base, so this may be a read error. This sequence joins TRBV6-5 and TRBJ2-7; D is possibly TRBD1 or TRBD2 (5 bases each). Trimming took 5 bases from V and 0 from J, leaving 14 bases between them. The CDR3 covers 15 residues. Per germline, CDR1 MNHEY and CDR2 SVGAGI. The CDR3 here is CASSASRDHSYEQYF. The CDR3, as DNA: TGTGCCAGCAGTGCCAGCCGGGACCACTCCTACGAGCAGTACTTC.

The chain has TRBV20-1 and TRBJ2-1, with TRBD2 matching over 13 bases. Germline lookup yields CDR1 DFQATT and CDR2 SNEGSKA (reference sequence). V gave up 3 bases and J gave up 7 bases; unmatched junction bases: 12. The CDR3 is made up of 17 amino acids. As DNA, the CDR3 is TGCAGTGCTAGTCCACCTTTCGGGACTAGCGGGGCGAATGAGCAGTTCTTC. Translation gives CSASPPFGTSGANEQFF.

This sequence joins TRBV20-1 and TRBJ1-2, with D perhaps matching TRBD1 (5 bases). Germline loops: CDR1 DFQATT, CDR2 SNEGSKA (reference sequence). V shed 3 bases and J shed 2 bases, with 16 bases lying between them. The CDR3 loop spans 15 amino acids. CDR3 bases: TGCAGTGCTAGGAGGGTCGGGACGGAAAACTATGGCTACACCTTC. Translation: CSARRVGTENYGYTF.

CDR3 residues: CSVERTEAFF. CDR3 in DNA: TGCAGCGTTGAGAGAACTGAAGCTTTCTTT. The chain combines TRBV29-1 with TRBJ1-1; D ambiguous. The CDR3 has 10 residues. The germline V gene has CDR1 SQVTM and CDR2 ANQGSEA. V was shortened by 3 bases and J by 5 bases, with 4 bases between the two germline ends.

The chain joins TRBV7-3 to TRBJ2-5, with D perhaps TRBD1 or TRBD2 (6 bases each). Germline CDR1 is SGHTA and CDR2 is FQGTGA. The CDR3 is 13 amino acids. The CDR3 sequence: CARDPGGAETQYF. CDR3 sequence (DNA): TGTGCTAGAGATCCCGGGGGCGCGGAGACCCAGTACTTC.

The chain recombines TRBV6-2 or TRBV6-3 with TRBJ2-5, with D tentatively TRBD1 (6 bases). Germline CDR1 and CDR2: MNHEY and SVGEGT. The CDR3 extends over 14 amino acids. V was pared by 10 bases and J by 2 bases, with 17 bases between. This CDR3 reads CAISLIDRQETQYF. CDR3 nucleotide sequence: TGTGCCATCAGCCTCATAGACAGGCAAGAGACCCAGTACTTC.

This clonotype was counted only a few times. This sequence may be a read error, since a much larger clone differs from it by one base. The chain links TRBV6-5 to TRBJ1-2, with a possible D match to TRBD1 (6 bases). Trimming removed 8 bases from V and 2 bases from J, with 12 bases in between. The CDR3 runs 13 residues. The germline V gene encodes CDR1 MNHEY and CDR2 SVGAGI. The CDR3 reads CASGIQGNYGYTF. DNA for the CDR3: TGTGCCAGCGGTATACAGGGAAACTATGGCTACACCTTC.

The table lists this clonotype with many counts. This chain uses TRBV6-1 with TRBJ1-3; perhaps TRBD1 as D (5 bases). The length of the CDR3 is 17 residues. Germline values: CDR1 MNHNS, CDR2 SASEGT. Trimming cost V 8 bases and J 0 bases, with 20 bases left between them. The DNA of the CDR3 is TGTGCCAGCCGGACATTTCTGAGGGGAGACTCTGGAAACACCATATATTTT. This codes for CASRTFLRGDSGNTIYF.

The gene calls are TRBV10-3 and TRBJ1-4; D not resolved. Germline V gene lookup returns CDR1 ENHRY and CDR2 SYGVKD. Trimming pared 5 bases from V and 3 bases from J, leaving 10 bases between. CDR3 length: 14 amino acids. CDR3 sequence (DNA): TGTGCCATCAGTAAGGCCGGGTCTAATGAAAAACTGTTTTTT. This codes for CAISKAGSNEKLFF.

This clonotype has more than one count but fewer than ten. The genes are TRBV10-3 and TRBJ2-2, with a tentative D call TRBD2 (5 bases). Germline assignment: CDR1 ENHRY and CDR2 SYGVKD. V lost 9 bases and J 0 bases, leaving 14 bases between the germline ends. The CDR3 has 15 residues. CDR3 DNA: TGTGCCATTCGTCCGGGGAAAGCGAACACCGGGGAGCTGTTTTTT. Translating gives CAIRPGKANTGELFF.

The J gene is TRBJ2-6, the V gene TRBV20-1; no clear D gene. Germline CDR1 and CDR2: DFQATT and SNEGSKA (reference sequence). This CDR3 has 14 residues. V was clipped by 1 base and J by 4 bases, with 8 bases between them. CDR3 bases: TGCAGTGCTAGAGCACAGCCGGGGGCCAACGTCCTGACTTTC. Its protein product is CSARAQPGANVLTF.

V and J are TRBV11-2 and TRBJ1-4, with D possibly being TRBD1 (5 bases). Germline loops: CDR1 SGHAT, CDR2 FQNNGV. V lost 6 bases and J 5 bases, leaving 22 bases between the germline ends. The CDR3 length is 17 residues. CDR3 in DNA: TGTGCCAGCAGGAAGACTCGCCGCGGGGACGTGAATGAAAAACTGTTTTTT. Its protein product is CASRKTRRGDVNEKLFF.